This T cell receptor beta chain was identified during a study of shared clonotypes between healthy human individuals (dated by TCRdb to the early 2020s). Context from the whole study: A couple of women and a few men aged 18 to 49 years were included in the cohort. For each donor, three plates each were used for CD4 naive and CD4 memory, two plates were used for CD8 naive, and one plate was used for CD8 memory. Blood TCR repertoires of five healthy adults were deeply sequenced to estimate repertoire size and the extent of clonotype sharing between individuals. To increase sequencing depth and limit assay-specific biases, TCR repertoire library preparation and sequencing were carried out by different laboratories using diverse techniques. Leukapheresis yielded between about 0.94 and 8.9 billion PBMCs per donor.

TCR CDR3 regions were amplified from genomic DNA by multiplex PCR using the deep immunoSEQ assay. Genomic DNA extracted from each cell subset was distributed evenly over all wells of several immunoSEQ 96-well plates, and each plate served as one replicate. Each replicate PCR for sorted subsets received around 200 ng genomic DNA, equal to roughly 29,000 T cell genomes. Purified libraries were quantified with a Qubit 3.0 fluorometer, sized on a Bioanalyzer 2100, and re-quantified with the KAPA Library Quantification kit. A separate single-read 150-cycle Illumina NextSeq 550 flow cell was used to sequence each immunoSEQ 96-well plate. The authors' analysis ran thus. Because the immunoSEQ output included only junctional sequences and no quality scores, the filtering could not be the same as the filtering used for full-length reads. To assign V/J genes and CDR3, sequences were annotated against IMGT germline references using PyIR, a Python wrapper for IgBLAST v1.9. Reads with weak V/J assignments (E-value above 1e-6), missing CDR3, stop codons, out-of-frame junctions, or ambiguous translated residues were removed. V3J clonotypes were defined as sequences sharing the same inferred V gene, J gene, and CDR3 amino acid sequence. Percentage overlap between repertoires was calculated by dividing the number of shared unique clonotypes by the size of the smaller repertoire. Repertoire richness was assessed with RTK rarefaction, the Chao1 estimator, and Recon v2.1 estimates of unobserved clonotypes. Generation probabilities were computed with OLGA for all TCRbeta clonotypes obtained by the gDNA method from a handful of donors. In its TCRdb copy, this immuneACCESS table keeps in-frame sequences only and misses some clones. Where compared with another copy, unresolved V genes explain less than half of these, and the others have no known cause. That table furnishes V, J and clone size, whereas the DNA furnished D and trimming. The sample yields hundreds of thousands of clones; roughly 96% were counted once. In total, the top ten clones hold roughly 0.1% of the sample.

CD8 naive samples were obtained by positive selection for CCR7 among CD45RO-negative cells, yielding a CD45RA+CCR7+ population from which TemRA cells were excluded. The donors were healthy, HIV-negative adults who had no recently reported acute infections or vaccinations. Every donor was a Caucasian adult living in Nashville, Tennessee, USA. Blood was collected by leukapheresis, and PBMCs were isolated by Ficoll-Histopaque density gradient centrifugation and then cryopreserved in liquid nitrogen vapor phase. Analytical flow cytometry was used to check the purity and quantity of every magnetically sorted T cell population. From each sorted fraction, genomic DNA was isolated and quantified by UV absorbance on a Nanodrop 2000c. As concerns this clone: Its antigen remains undetermined. Base qualities are not provided; no much larger clone lies one nucleotide away.

Paper-wide results and their limitations: The small number of donors limited the genetic and exposure-history diversity represented. Based on pairwise subsampling, the degree of clonotype sharing among donors was expected to be affected by sequencing depth. Sharing across a few donors was observed for about 5% of naive CD4, less than 4% of naive CD8, over 2% of memory CD4, and roughly 0.4% of memory CD8 clonotypes. Clonotypes shared by all four sorted-subset donors showed higher generation probabilities than non-shared clonotypes. Sampling was restricted to blood, and TCR repertoires in tissues likely differ from the TCR repertoires found in blood. Rarefaction of sorted-subset datasets indicated incomplete sequencing despite the large sequencing depth. Larger estimated clonotype richness was generally found for naive subsets than for memory subsets.

Input material: naive CD8+ T cells sorted from blood. The sample's cell subset or site label, in plain terms: CD45RA+CCR7+. The clonotype was recovered from a woman in her twenties or thirties in good health.

The DNA sequence is as follows: TGTGCCAGCAGTCCAGGGACAGGGAATGGCTACACCTTC. Its protein reads: CASSPGTGNGYTF. The chain employs TRBV28 and TRBJ1-2, and 9 junctional nucleotides match TRBD1. The germline V and J ends show losses of 5 bases and 6 bases respectively, and no gene match explains 4 bases of the junction. Counted from cysteine to phenylalanine, this CDR3 has 13 amino acids. The kept DNA is CDR3 alone, 39 bases in frame from the first base. The germline V gene provides CDR1 MDHEN and CDR2 SYDVKM.